The 13 T cell receptor beta chains reported below all come from one sample, sequenced in a study of shared clonotypes between healthy human individuals. Clones were read by immunoSEQ multiplex PCR, and TCRdb kept only the in-frame ones, dropping some. The sample contains about 2,200,000 clones, roughly 91% of which appear only once. Naive CD8 cells lacked CD45RO and underwent positive selection for CCR7, leaving out terminally differentiated effector memory CD45RA+ cells. Sequencing was done on a sample of naive CD8+ T cells from PBMCs. Source of these receptors: a man younger than 30 in good health. Some clones in this sample may be carry-over from other donors' samples.

This chain's CDR3 is CASSLARGQVDTEAFF. CDR3 nucleotides: TGCGCCAGCAGCTTGGCCAGGGGACAGGTAGACACTGAAGCTTTCTTT. The rearrangement uses TRBV5-1 and TRBJ1-1; 8 bases map to TRBD1. This CDR3 region has 16 residues. J lost 3 bases, V lost 0 bases, and 7 bases had no gene match. CDR1 is SGHRS and CDR2 is YFSETQ in the germline V gene.

The genes are TRBV5-4 and TRBJ1-1, with a weak D call TRBD1 (6 bases). CDR3 length: 16 residues. CDR1 and CDR2 from the germline V gene are SGHNT and YYREEE (reference sequence). The V gene lost 3 bases and the J gene lost 0 bases, with 15 bases spanning the gap. The CDR3 sequence: CASSWDVGALNTEAFF. CDR3 nucleotide sequence: TGTGCCAGCAGCTGGGATGTGGGGGCCTTGAACACTGAAGCTTTCTTT.

CDR3 sequence: CATSKGTGGAYEQYF. The DNA for the CDR3 is TGTGCCACCAGCAAGGGGACAGGGGGTGCCTACGAGCAGTACTTC. The rearrangement links TRBV15 to TRBJ2-7, with TRBD1 matching over 11 bases. Germline assignment: CDR1 LNHNV and CDR2 YYDKDF (reference sequence). This CDR3 is 15 amino acids long. Trimming at V came to 4 bases and at J to 2 bases, leaving 4 bases not matched to a gene.

V usage is TRBV5-4 and J usage is TRBJ2-3, with a possible D match to TRBD2 (6 bases). Trimming took 4 bases from V and 3 from J, leaving 18 bases between them. The CDR3 has 16 amino acids. CDR1 is SGHNT, CDR2 YYREEE, per germline (reference sequence). CDR3 nucleotide sequence: TGTGCCAGCAGCCCCCCAAAGACGGGGGTAACAGATACGCAGTATTTT. As protein: CASSPPKTGVTDTQYF.

CDR3 sequence (DNA): TGTGCCAGCAGCCCCGGACTAGTCTCCTACGAGCAGTACTTC. This codes for CASSPGLVSYEQYF. V usage is TRBV7-2 and J usage is TRBJ2-7, with 7 bases fitting TRBD2. Unmatched junction bases numbered 4, after V lost 5 bases and J lost 0 bases. Germline CDR1 reads SGHTA; CDR2 reads FQGNSA. This CDR3 contains 14 residues.

This rearrangement joins TRBV13 to TRBJ1-1, with D unclear. The CDR3 covers 18 residues. V was trimmed by 4 bases and J by 1 base, leaving 22 bases between them. Per germline, CDR1 PRHDT and CDR2 FYEKMQ (reference sequence). CDR3 loop: CASSSPLLPQGGNTEAFF. CDR3 coding DNA: TGTGCCAGCAGCTCGCCTCTCCTACCGCAAGGAGGGAACACTGAAGCTTTCTTT.

V and J are TRBV27 and TRBJ2-1; 9 positions match TRBD2. The germline CDR1 and CDR2 sequences are MNHEY and SMNVEV (reference sequence). The CDR3 is made up of 15 amino acids. Trimming cost V 0 bases and J 9 bases; bases outside gene matches: 6. Here the CDR3 DNA reads TGTGCCAGCAGTTTATCGGCTAGCGGGACTGGTGAGCAGTTCTTC. Its protein is CASSLSASGTGEQFF.

The gene calls are TRBV2 and TRBJ2-7, with D possibly matching TRBD2 (6 bases). Trimming cost V 4 bases and J 3 bases, with 13 bases left between them. CDR3 size: 14 residues. The germline V gene has CDR1 SNHLY and CDR2 FYNNEI. The CDR3 loop reads CASSAGDTHYEQYF. DNA for the CDR3: TGTGCCAGCAGTGCGGGGGATACGCACTACGAGCAGTACTTC.

The CDR3 spells CSVEDLQGDSVKIYGYTF. In DNA form, the CDR3 reads TGCAGCGTTGAAGATCTTCAGGGGGACAGCGTAAAAATCTATGGCTACACCTTC. V is TRBV29-1 and J is TRBJ1-2, with 7 positions matching TRBD1. The germline CDR1 and CDR2 sequences are SQVTM and ANQGSEA. The CDR3 has 18 residues. After removal of 0 bases from V and 4 bases from J, the junction contained 17 bases not matched to a gene.

The chain is built from TRBV4-3 and TRBJ1-3; D gene uncertain. The V end was cut by 0 bases, the J end by 0 bases, with 15 bases between. This CDR3 spans 18 amino acids. Germline lookup yields CDR1 LGHNA and CDR2 YSLEER. CDR3 in amino acids: CASSQDPWTASSGNTIYF. CDR3 nucleotide sequence: TGCGCCAGCAGCCAAGATCCGTGGACCGCCAGCTCTGGAAACACCATATATTTT.

The CDR3 DNA is TGTGCCAGCAGGGACCCCAATACCGGGGAGCTGTTTTTT. It specifies CASRDPNTGELFF. V usage is TRBV27 and J usage is TRBJ2-2, with no clear D. The CDR3 is made up of 13 amino acids. Looked up from germline, CDR1 is MNHEY and CDR2 is SMNVEV (reference sequence). Trimming removed 6 bases at V and 5 bases at J, with 10 bases between.

This clone was seen only once. The V and J genes are TRBV5-8 and TRBJ2-7; the D is unclear. Germline CDR1 reads SGHTS; CDR2 reads YDEGEE. V lost 4 bases, J lost 2 bases, and 4 bases lay in between. The CDR3 has 11 residues. The CDR3 here is CASSHTYEQYF. The CDR3 bases are TGTGCCAGCAGCCATACCTACGAGCAGTACTTC.

The CDR3 coding sequence is TGCGCCAGCAGCCAAGAGTGGAGACTAGCGGACTACGAGCAGTACTTC. Translated, it gives CASSQEWRLADYEQYF. The chain combines TRBV4-3 with TRBJ2-7; 9 bases match TRBD2. Germline lookup yields CDR1 LGHNA and CDR2 YSLEER. This CDR3 contains 16 residues. The trim removed 0 bases at V and 3 bases at J, leaving 6 bases unmatched.